Listed below are T cell receptor beta chains from one sample, sequenced in a study of shared clonotypes between healthy human individuals. The method was immunoSEQ multiplex PCR; TCRdb's version includes in-frame clones alone and lacks a portion of them. This sample has about 980,000 clones, with 70% to 85% found just once. Input material: memory CD4+ T cells sorted from blood. Receptor source: a man between 18 and 29 years old in good health. CDR3s include the opening cysteine and the closing phenylalanine or tryptophan. Each record gives: V gene, clone size, J gene, D gene, CDR3 protein, CDR3 DNA. D genes are given only for firm matches. Not all rows give a size; the values are once, few, many and, for expanded clones, a class.

V: TRBV29-1; size: few; J: TRBJ1-1; D: TRBD1; CDR3: CSATTGRGTEAFF; DNA: TGCAGCGCGACGACAGGGAGGGGGACTGAAGCTTTCTTT
V: TRBV7-9; size: -; J: TRBJ2-3; D: TRBD2; CDR3: CASSFRGGGNTQYF; DNA: TGTGCCAGCAGCTTCCGCGGCGGGGGAAATACGCAGTATTTT
V: TRBV14; size: -; J: TRBJ1-1; D: -; CDR3: CASSQDLAGSTKAFF; DNA: TGTGCCAGCAGCCAAGACCTAGCGGGGTCGACCAAAGCTTTCTTT
V: TRBV21-1; size: -; J: TRBJ2-7; D: -; CDR3: CASSSLETGTHSYEQYF; DNA: TGTGCCAGCAGCAGCTTGGAGACAGGGACCCACTCCTACGAGCAGTACTTC
V: TRBV4-1; size: few; J: TRBJ2-5; D: TRBD1; CDR3: CASSPGEGAETQYF; DNA: TGCGCCAGCAGCCCGGGTGAGGGGGCGGAGACCCAGTACTTC
V: TRBV11-3; size: -; J: TRBJ2-1; D: TRBD2; CDR3: CASSLSGREDEQFF; DNA: TGTGCCAGCAGCTTAAGCGGGAGGGAGGATGAGCAGTTCTTC
V: TRBV29-1; size: -; J: TRBJ2-1; D: TRBD1; CDR3: CSVPGQGTSYNEQFF; DNA: TGCAGCGTCCCGGGACAGGGGACCTCCTACAATGAGCAGTTCTTC
V: TRBV30; size: -; J: TRBJ1-2; D: -; CDR3: CAWRSTGNYGYTF; DNA: TGTGCCTGGAGGAGTACAGGGAACTATGGCTACACCTTC
V: TRBV28; size: -; J: TRBJ2-7; D: -; CDR3: CASSLGGPYEQYF; DNA: TGTGCCAGCAGTCTCGGGGGGCCCTACGAGCAGTACTTC
V: TRBV5-1; size: -; J: TRBJ2-1; D: -; CDR3: CASSLTLKPPPNEQFF; DNA: TGCGCCAGCAGCTTGACATTAAAACCTCCCCCCAATGAGCAGTTCTTC
V: TRBV10-3; size: -; J: TRBJ2-1; D: -; CDR3: CAISVRGLNEQFF; DNA: TGTGCCATCAGTGTCCGGGGGCTCAATGAGCAGTTCTTC
V: TRBV9; size: -; J: TRBJ2-5; D: -; CDR3: CASSPGPLQGETQYF; DNA: TGTGCCAGCAGCCCAGGACCCCTGCAGGGAGAGACCCAGTACTTC
V: TRBV9; size: -; J: TRBJ1-1; D: TRBD1; CDR3: CASSGGTANTEAFF; DNA: TGTGCCAGCAGCGGCGGGACAGCGAACACTGAAGCTTTCTTT
V: TRBV30; size: few; J: TRBJ1-5; D: -; CDR3: CAWRRGTGRQPQHF; DNA: TGTGCCTGGAGGAGAGGAACAGGTCGGCAGCCCCAGCATTTT
V: TRBV9; size: few; J: TRBJ2-1; D: TRBD2; CDR3: CASSVVSGGAPDNEQFF; DNA: TGTGCCAGCAGCGTAGTCAGCGGGGGGGCCCCCGACAATGAGCAGTTCTTC
V: TRBV7-8; size: -; J: TRBJ2-4; D: -; CDR3: CASSLIVGGIQYF; DNA: TGTGCCAGCAGCTTAATAGTCGGTGGCATTCAGTACTTC
V: TRBV28; size: once; J: TRBJ2-7; D: TRBD1; CDR3: CASSLSGWTGTLGEQYF; DNA: TGTGCCAGCAGTTTATCGGGTTGGACAGGGACCCTCGGCGAGCAGTACTTC
V: TRBV9; size: -; J: TRBJ2-2; D: -; CDR3: CASSDFAGPNTGELFF; DNA: TGTGCCAGCAGCGATTTTGCTGGTCCGAACACCGGGGAGCTGTTTTTT
V: TRBV25-1; size: -; J: TRBJ1-2; D: -; CDR3: CASSGYYGYTF; DNA: TGTGCCAGCAGTGGCTATTATGGCTACACCTTC
V: TRBV19; size: -; J: TRBJ1-2; D: -; CDR3: CASFSQSHGYTF; DNA: TGTGCCAGCTTCTCCCAAAGCCATGGCTACACCTTC
V: TRBV6-1; size: -; J: TRBJ2-1; D: -; CDR3: CASSESPSAYNEQFF; DNA: TGTGCCAGCAGTGAATCCCCTAGCGCGTACAATGAGCAGTTCTTC
V: TRBV30; size: -; J: TRBJ2-7; D: TRBD1; CDR3: CAWEGTGAYEQYF; DNA: TGTGCCTGGGAGGGGACAGGGGCATACGAGCAGTACTTC
V: TRBV2; size: -; J: TRBJ1-6; D: -; CDR3: CASSDGTVSLHF; DNA: TGTGCCAGCAGTGACGGGACCGTATCCCTCCACTTT
V: TRBV7-2; size: -; J: TRBJ2-1; D: -; CDR3: CASTLAGSKHEQFF; DNA: TGTGCCAGCACCTTGGCCGGGTCCAAACATGAGCAGTTCTTC
V: TRBV7-6; size: -; J: TRBJ2-1; D: -; CDR3: CASSSGIYNEQFF; DNA: TGTGCCAGCAGTTCCGGGATTTACAATGAGCAGTTCTTC
V: TRBV11-2; size: -; J: TRBJ2-1; D: -; CDR3: CASSLPGTTQFF; DNA: TGTGCCAGCAGCTTACCCGGAACTACGCAGTTCTTC
V: TRBV7-6; size: -; J: TRBJ1-3; D: -; CDR3: CASSLGQANSGNTIYF; DNA: TGTGCCAGCAGCTTAGGGCAGGCGAACTCTGGAAACACCATATATTTT
V: TRBV7-9; size: few; J: TRBJ1-6; D: -; CDR3: CASSLERGGSPLHF; DNA: TGTGCCAGCAGCCTTGAGAGGGGTGGATCACCCCTCCACTTT
V: TRBV5-4; size: -; J: TRBJ1-6; D: TRBD1; CDR3: CASSSGTDSPLHF; DNA: TGTGCCTCCTCCTCCGGGACAGATTCACCCCTCCACTTT
V: TRBV6-1; size: few; J: TRBJ1-5; D: TRBD1; CDR3: CASSTTGAFNQPQHF; DNA: TGTGCCAGCAGTACCACAGGGGCCTTCAATCAGCCCCAGCATTTT
V: TRBV7-8; size: -; J: TRBJ1-5; D: -; CDR3: CASSLASTDNQPQHF; DNA: TGTGCCAGCAGCTTAGCCTCGACAGACAATCAGCCCCAGCATTTT
V: TRBV7-2; size: -; J: TRBJ2-2; D: -; CDR3: CASRDRAQGNTGELFF; DNA: TGTGCCAGCAGGGACCGTGCACAGGGTAATACCGGGGAGCTGTTTTTT
V: TRBV7-7; size: -; J: TRBJ2-5; D: -; CDR3: CASRATGGQTQYF; DNA: TGTGCTAGCAGAGCTACCGGAGGACAGACCCAGTACTTC
V: TRBV6-1; size: -; J: TRBJ1-2; D: TRBD1; CDR3: CASSSGGNYGYTF; DNA: TGTGCCAGCAGTTCAGGGGGGAACTATGGCTACACCTTC
V: TRBV5-1; size: -; J: TRBJ1-1; D: -; CDR3: CASSSLKFNTEAFF; DNA: TGCGCCAGCAGCTCGCTAAAATTTAACACTGAAGCTTTCTTT
V: TRBV27; size: -; J: TRBJ2-3; D: -; CDR3: CASSTGYADTQYF; DNA: TGTGCCAGCAGTACAGGGTACGCAGATACGCAGTATTTT
V: TRBV2; size: once; J: TRBJ2-1; D: -; CDR3: CASRAYNEQFF; DNA: TGTGCCAGCAGGGCCTACAATGAGCAGTTCTTC
V: TRBV5-8; size: -; J: TRBJ1-1; D: -; CDR3: CASSLAGQMNTEAFF; DNA: TGTGCCAGCAGCTTGGCCGGGCAGATGAACACTGAAGCTTTCTTT
V: TRBV13; size: -; J: TRBJ2-7; D: -; CDR3: CASSLYRGAHEQYF; DNA: TGTGCCAGCAGCTTATATCGGGGGGCCCACGAGCAGTACTTC
V: TRBV10-1; size: -; J: TRBJ1-5; D: -; CDR3: CASRRDLEGQPQHF; DNA: TGCGCCAGCAGGCGGGACCTAGAGGGTCAGCCCCAGCATTTT
V: TRBV2; size: -; J: TRBJ1-2; D: TRBD1; CDR3: CASRVSTGGAGGYTF; DNA: TGTGCCAGCAGGGTTTCGACAGGGGGCGCAGGGGGCTACACCTTC
V: TRBV28; size: once; J: TRBJ2-7; D: -; CDR3: CATIAGSYEQYF; DNA: TGTGCCACCATCGCGGGCTCCTACGAGCAGTACTTC
V: TRBV5-6; size: -; J: TRBJ2-7; D: TRBD2; CDR3: CASRGSGSNEQYF; DNA: TGTGCCAGCAGGGGTAGCGGGAGCAACGAGCAGTACTTC
V: TRBV5-4; size: -; J: TRBJ1-6; D: TRBD1; CDR3: CASSLGQGNSPLHF; DNA: TGTGCCAGCAGCCTGGGACAGGGTAATTCACCCCTCCACTTT
V: TRBV27; size: many; J: TRBJ2-7; D: TRBD2; CDR3: CASRGTSGSHEQYF; DNA: TGTGCCAGCAGGGGGACTAGCGGGAGCCACGAGCAGTACTTC
V: TRBV28; size: -; J: TRBJ2-1; D: -; CDR3: CASSSLKGDYYNEQFF; DNA: TGTGCCAGCAGTTCTCTTAAGGGCGATTACTACAATGAGCAGTTCTTC
V: TRBV7-9; size: -; J: TRBJ2-1; D: TRBD2; CDR3: CASSFSGREGEQFF; DNA: TGTGCCAGCAGCTTTAGCGGGAGGGAGGGGGAGCAGTTCTTC
V: TRBV5-1; size: few; J: TRBJ1-1; D: -; CDR3: CASRTAGFTEAFF; DNA: TGCGCCAGCAGAACTGCAGGGTTCACTGAAGCTTTCTTT
V: TRBV30; size: -; J: TRBJ2-6; D: -; CDR3: CAWGRGSGANVLTF; DNA: TGTGCCTGGGGACGGGGCTCTGGGGCCAACGTCCTGACTTTC
V: TRBV27; size: -; J: TRBJ1-2; D: TRBD1; CDR3: CASSPGTGFYGYTF; DNA: TGTGCCAGCAGTCCCGGGACAGGGTTTTATGGCTACACCTTC
V: TRBV6-5; size: few; J: TRBJ1-1; D: -; CDR3: CASSGQQGSNTEAFF; DNA: TGTGCCAGCAGTGGACAACAGGGATCGAACACTGAAGCTTTCTTT
V: TRBV9; size: -; J: TRBJ2-2; D: TRBD1; CDR3: CASSARTGANTGELFF; DNA: TGTGCCAGCAGCGCAAGGACAGGGGCGAACACCGGGGAGCTGTTTTTT
V: TRBV19; size: few; J: TRBJ2-4; D: -; CDR3: CASSMDGGGFGKNIQYF; DNA: TGTGCCAGTAGTATGGACGGAGGAGGGTTTGGCAAAAACATTCAGTACTTC
V: TRBV18; size: -; J: TRBJ2-5; D: TRBD1; CDR3: CASSPSDRGLQETQYF; DNA: TGTGCCAGCTCACCCTCCGACAGGGGGCTTCAAGAGACCCAGTACTTC
V: TRBV25-1; size: -; J: TRBJ2-7; D: -; CDR3: CASHPAGSYEQYF; DNA: TGTGCCAGTCACCCCGCCGGCTCCTACGAGCAGTACTTC
V: TRBV2; size: -; J: TRBJ1-6; D: TRBD1; CDR3: CAGQGNSPLHF; DNA: TGTGCCGGACAGGGGAATTCACCCCTCCACTTT
V: TRBV5-1; size: -; J: TRBJ1-4; D: TRBD1; CDR3: CASSLGQGGNEKLFF; DNA: TGCGCCAGCAGCTTGGGACAGGGAGGGAATGAAAAACTGTTTTTT